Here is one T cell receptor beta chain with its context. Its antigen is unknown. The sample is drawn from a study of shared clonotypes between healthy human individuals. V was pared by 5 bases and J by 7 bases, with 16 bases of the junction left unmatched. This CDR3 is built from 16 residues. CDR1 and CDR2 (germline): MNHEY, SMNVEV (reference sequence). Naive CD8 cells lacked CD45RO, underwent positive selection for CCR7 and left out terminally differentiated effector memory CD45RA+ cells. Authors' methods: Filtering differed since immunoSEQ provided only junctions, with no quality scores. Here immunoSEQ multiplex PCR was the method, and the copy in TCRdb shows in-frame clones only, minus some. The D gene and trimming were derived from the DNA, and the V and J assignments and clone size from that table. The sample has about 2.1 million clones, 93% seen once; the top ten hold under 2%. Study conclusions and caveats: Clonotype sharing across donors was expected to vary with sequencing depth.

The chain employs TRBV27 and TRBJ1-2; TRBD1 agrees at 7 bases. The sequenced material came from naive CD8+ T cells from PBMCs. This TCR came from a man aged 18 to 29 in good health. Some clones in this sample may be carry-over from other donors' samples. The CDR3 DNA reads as TGTGCCAGCAGTCCGTCGCCGGGGAGGGGGCTAGGTGGCTACACCTTC. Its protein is CASSPSPGRGLGGYTF.